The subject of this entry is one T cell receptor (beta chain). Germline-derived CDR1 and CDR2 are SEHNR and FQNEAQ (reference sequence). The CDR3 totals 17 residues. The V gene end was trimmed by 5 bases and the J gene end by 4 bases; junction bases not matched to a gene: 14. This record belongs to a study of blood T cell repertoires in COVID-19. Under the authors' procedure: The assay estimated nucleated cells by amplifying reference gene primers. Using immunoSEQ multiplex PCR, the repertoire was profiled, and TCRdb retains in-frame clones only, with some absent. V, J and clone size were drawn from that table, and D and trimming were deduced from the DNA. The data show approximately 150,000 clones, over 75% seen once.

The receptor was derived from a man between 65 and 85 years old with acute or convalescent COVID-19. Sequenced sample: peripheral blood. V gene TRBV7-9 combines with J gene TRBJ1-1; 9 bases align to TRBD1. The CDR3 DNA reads TGTGCCAGCAGCCCTATCGACAGGGGGGTACTACGCACTGAAGCTTTCTTT. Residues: CASSPIDRGVLRTEAFF. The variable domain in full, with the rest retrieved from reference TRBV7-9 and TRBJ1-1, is DTGVSQNPRHKITKRGQNVTFRCDPISEHNRLYWYRQTLGQGPEFLTYFQNEAQLEKSRLLSDRFSAERPKGSFSTLEIQRTEQGDSAMYLCASSPIDRGVLRTEAFFGQGTRLTVV.